This TCR beta chain was identified in a study of T cell clones after liver transplantation. Libraries were prepared by immunoSEQ multiplex PCR; TCRdb keeps only in-frame clonotypes and omits some of them. The data contain about 99,000 clones, approximately 78% of them singletons. Unstimulated PBMCs were sorted into CD3+CD4+ and CD3+CD8+ populations. Germline V lookup: CDR1 LNHDA, CDR2 SQIVND (reference sequence). V lost 10 bases to trimming and J lost 0 bases, with 19 bases between them. This CDR3 has 16 amino acids. Sample: CD4+ T cells from blood, taken before liver transplant. J is TRBJ2-4 and V is TRBV19, with D possibly being TRBD2 (6 bases). This sequence was found in a human donor who received a liver transplant. The CDR3 DNA reads TGTGCCACCTCGGGAGATTCGCTCAGAGCCAAAAACATTCAGTACTTC. Translated, it gives CATSGDSLRAKNIQYF.